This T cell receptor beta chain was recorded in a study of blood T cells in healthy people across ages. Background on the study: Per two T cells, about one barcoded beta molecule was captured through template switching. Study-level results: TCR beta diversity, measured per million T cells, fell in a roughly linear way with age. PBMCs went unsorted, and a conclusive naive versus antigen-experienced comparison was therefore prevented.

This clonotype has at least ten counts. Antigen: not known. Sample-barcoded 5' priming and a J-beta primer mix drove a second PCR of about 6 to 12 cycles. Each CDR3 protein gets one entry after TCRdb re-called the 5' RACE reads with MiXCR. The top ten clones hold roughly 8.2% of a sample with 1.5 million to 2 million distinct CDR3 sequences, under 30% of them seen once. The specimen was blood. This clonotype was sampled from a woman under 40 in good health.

The DNA for the CDR3 is TGTGCCAGCAGTTACTCTACAGGGGCCTATTACAATGAGCAGTTCTTC. It encodes CASSYSTGAYYNEQFF. The chain recombines TRBV6-5 with TRBJ2-1, with 7 bases lining up with TRBD1. CDR1 and CDR2 from the germline V gene are MNHEY and SVGAGI. This CDR3 spans 16 amino acids. V was clipped by 0 bases and J by 4 bases; unmatched bases: 6.